This T cell receptor (beta chain) was sequenced in a study of T cell repertoires in cytomegalovirus infection. Background on the study: Matching HLA type and CMV infection were both indicated by public TCR beta signatures.

The table lists this clonotype with a few counts. Its antigen is not known. TCRdb passed the reads through MiXCR, listing each CDR3 protein once. In the table there are about 190,000 distinct CDR3 sequences, roughly 27% of which are singletons. Study-level points and caveats: Ex vivo, HLA-C-restricted CMV-specific TCR beta clonotypes prevailed over the rest of the response.

Germline V gives CDR1 SEHNR, CDR2 FQNEAQ (reference sequence). The CDR3 spans 14 residues. V was trimmed by 1 base and J by 6 bases, leaving 11 bases between them. The clonotype comes from a human donor in good health (CMV status not recorded). Some clones in this sample may be carry-over from other donors' samples. Material for sequencing was PBMCs. The genes are TRBV7-9 and TRBJ2-3; a possible D gene is TRBD2 (6 bases). The CDR3 sequence is CASSLGDSSDTQYF. Written as DNA, the CDR3 is TGTGCCAGCAGCTTAGGGGACTCTTCGGATACGCAGTATTTT.